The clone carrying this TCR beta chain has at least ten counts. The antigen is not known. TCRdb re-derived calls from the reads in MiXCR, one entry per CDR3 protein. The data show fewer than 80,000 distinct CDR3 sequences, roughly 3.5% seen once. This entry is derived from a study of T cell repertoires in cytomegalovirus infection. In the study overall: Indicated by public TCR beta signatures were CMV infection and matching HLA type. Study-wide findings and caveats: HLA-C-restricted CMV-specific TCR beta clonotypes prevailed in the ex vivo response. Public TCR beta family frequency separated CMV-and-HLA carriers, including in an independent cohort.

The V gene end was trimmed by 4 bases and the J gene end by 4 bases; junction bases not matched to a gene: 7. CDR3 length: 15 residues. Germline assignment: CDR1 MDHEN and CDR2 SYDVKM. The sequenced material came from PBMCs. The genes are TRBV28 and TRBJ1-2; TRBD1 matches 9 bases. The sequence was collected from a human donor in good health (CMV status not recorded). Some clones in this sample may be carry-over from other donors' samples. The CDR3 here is CASSSRQGGSYGYTF. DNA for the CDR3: TGTGCCAGCAGTTCCCGACAGGGGGGTAGCTATGGCTACACCTTC.